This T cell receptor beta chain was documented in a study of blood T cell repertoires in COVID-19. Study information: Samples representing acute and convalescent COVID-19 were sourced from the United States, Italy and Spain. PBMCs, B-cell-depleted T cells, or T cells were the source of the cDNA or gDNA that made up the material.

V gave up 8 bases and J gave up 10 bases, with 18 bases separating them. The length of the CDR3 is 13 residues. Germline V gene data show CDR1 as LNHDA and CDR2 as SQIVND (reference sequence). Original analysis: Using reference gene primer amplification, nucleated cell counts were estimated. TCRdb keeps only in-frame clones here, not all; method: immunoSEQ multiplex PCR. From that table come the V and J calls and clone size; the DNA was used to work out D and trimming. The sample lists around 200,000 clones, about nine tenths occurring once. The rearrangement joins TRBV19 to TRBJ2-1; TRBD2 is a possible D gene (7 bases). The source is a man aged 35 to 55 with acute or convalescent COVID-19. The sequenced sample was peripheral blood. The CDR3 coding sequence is TGTGCCAGTCTCGCGGGCGGGGGCACCGAGCAGTTCTTC. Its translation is CASLAGGGTEQFF. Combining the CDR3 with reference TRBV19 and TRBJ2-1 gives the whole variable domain DGGITQSPKYLFRKEGQNVTLSCEQNLNHDAMYWYRQDPGQGLRLIYYSQIVNDFQKGDIAEGYSVSREKKESFPLTVTSAQKNPTAFYLCASLAGGGTEQFFGPGTRLTVL.